This T cell receptor (beta chain) was observed in a study of shared clonotypes between healthy human individuals. Overall study results and limits: The study drew on few donors, limiting represented genetic and exposure-history diversity. A handful of donors held about 4.5% of naive CD4 clonotypes in common.

Authors' data handling: Filtering differed since immunoSEQ provided only junctions, with no quality scores. The repertoire was sequenced with immunoSEQ multiplex PCR; TCRdb's copy has only in-frame clones and lacks some. That table is the source of V, J and clone size, and D and trimming were worked out from the DNA. Here the sample spans 2 million to 2.5 million clones, roughly 92% being singletons. Points on this clone: Antigen: not known.

The V end was cut by 4 bases, the J end by 0 bases, with 12 bases between. The CDR3 runs to 16 residues. Germline V gene data show CDR1 as MGHDK and CDR2 as SYGVNS. A CD45RA+ naive subset and a CD45RA-negative memory subset were split from CD4+ cells. Sequencing was performed on naive CD4+ T cells from PBMCs. Subset indicated: CD45RA+ positively selected. The receptor comes from a man between 18 and 35 years old in good health. Some clones in this sample may be carry-over from other donors' samples. This sequence joins TRBV25-1 and TRBJ1-4; a possible D gene is TRBD1 (5 bases). This CDR3 reads CASSALQVATNEKLFF. The CDR3 coding sequence is TGTGCCAGCAGTGCATTACAGGTCGCAACTAATGAAAAACTGTTTTTT. Together with reference TRBV25-1 and TRBJ1-4, the CDR3 gives the full variable domain: EADIYQTPRYLVIGTGKKITLECSQTMGHDKMYWYQQDPGMELHLIHYSYGVNSTEKGDLSSESTVSRIRTEHFPLTLESARPSHTSQYLCASSALQVATNEKLFFGSGTQLSVL.